This entry lists 24 T cell receptor beta chains sequenced from one sample in a study of blood T cell repertoires in COVID-19. Repertoires were generated with immunoSEQ multiplex PCR, while TCRdb's copy carries only in-frame clones and drops some. Among around 120,000 clones listed, about 85% were seen once. Sequencing input: peripheral blood. These receptors all come from a human donor in a cohort sampled during active COVID-19.

The V gene is TRBV4-2, the J gene TRBJ1-1; D uncertain. The CDR3 has 13 residues. V was cut by 0 bases and J by 1 base, with 3 bases left in between. The V gene's germline CDR1 is LGHNA and CDR2 YNFKEQ. The CDR3 DNA reads as TGTGCCAGCAGCCAAGAACAGAACACTGAAGCTTTCTTT. It yields the protein CASSQEQNTEAFF.

This clone occurred a few times. The J gene is TRBJ1-5, the V gene TRBV5-6; D remains ambiguous. Trimming stripped 4 bases from V and 3 bases from J, with 5 bases between. The germline CDR1 and CDR2 sequences are SGHDT and YYEEEE. The CDR3 spans 12 residues. The CDR3 loop is CASSVVNQPQHF. In DNA form, the CDR3 reads TGTGCCAGCAGCGTCGTCAATCAGCCCCAGCATTTT.

V usage is TRBV18 and J usage is TRBJ2-5; D is perhaps TRBD2 (6 bases). Germline loops: CDR1 KGHSH, CDR2 LQKENI. The CDR3 spans 13 residues. Trimming shortened V by 3 bases and J by 5 bases, and 10 bases separated the two germline ends. CDR3 nucleotides: TGTGCCAGCTCACCTCCAGGGAGGGAGACCCAGTACTTC. Translated: CASSPPGRETQYF.

This chain connects TRBV7-2 to TRBJ1-1; the match to TRBD1 covers 8 bases. The trim removed 7 bases at V and 3 bases at J, leaving 7 bases unmatched. The CDR3 runs 14 residues. CDR1 and CDR2 (germline): SGHTA, FQGNSA. The CDR3 nucleotides read TGTGCCAGCAAGATACAGGGGGGCGACACTGAAGCTTTCTTT. It specifies CASKIQGGDTEAFF.

This clone was counted only a few times. One end of the junction does not line up with germline, which may come from a read error. The V gene is TRBV7-7, the J gene TRBJ2-1; 12 nucleotides align to TRBD2. The CDR3 totals 19 residues. Germline-derived CDR1 and CDR2 are SSHAT and FNYEAQ (reference sequence). The CDR3 DNA is TGTGCTAGCAGCTTAGTAATCACTAGCGGGAGGTTGATAGGTGATGAGCAGTTCTTC. This encodes CASSLVITSGRLIGDEQFF.

The chain uses TRBV28 and TRBJ1-5, with TRBD1 identical over 7 bases. Trimming removed 1 base from V and 4 bases from J; junction bases left unmatched: 4. The CDR3 has 15 residues. Germline assignment: CDR1 MDHEN and CDR2 SYDVKM. CDR3 in amino acids: CASSLSGQLNQPQHF. The CDR3 nucleotides are TGTGCCAGCAGTTTATCGGGACAGTTGAATCAGCCCCAGCATTTT.

This rearrangement joins TRBV2 to TRBJ1-1; the D is unclear. CDR3 length: 11 residues. CDR1 and CDR2 from the germline V gene are SNHLY and FYNNEI. Trimming shortened V by 6 bases and J by 5 bases, and 7 bases separated the two germline ends. CDR3 in amino acids: CASRRETEAFF. As DNA, the CDR3 is TGTGCCAGCAGGCGGGAAACTGAAGCTTTCTTT.

The rearrangement joins TRBV6-6 to TRBJ1-5; D is unresolved. Trimming took off 2 bases at V and 5 bases at J, with 10 bases between the two ends. Germline values: CDR1 MNHNY, CDR2 SVGAGI (reference sequence). There are 14 residues in the CDR3. In nucleotides, the CDR3 is TGTGCCAGCAGTTACCCAGAGGAAGATCAGCCCCAGCATTTT. Protein: CASSYPEEDQPQHF.

This chain uses TRBV6-4 with TRBJ2-1; a possible D gene is TRBD1 (6 bases). Per the germline V gene, CDR1 is MRHNA and CDR2 is SNTAGT. V lost 4 bases and J lost 10, with 14 bases in between. The CDR3 runs to 13 residues. CDR3 sequence reads: CASSVAWTAEQFF. As DNA, the CDR3 is TGTGCCAGCAGTGTAGCGTGGACAGCCGAGCAGTTCTTC.

The chain combines TRBV7-2 with TRBJ2-2; 12 nucleotides match TRBD2. The CDR3 runs to 15 residues. Germline CDR1 SGHTA, CDR2 FQGNSA. V lost 5 bases to trimming and J lost 6 bases; unmatched junction nucleotides: 4. CDR3 sequence reads: CASSRTSGVAGELFF. CDR3 nucleotide sequence: TGTGCCAGCAGCAGGACTAGCGGGGTGGCCGGGGAGCTGTTTTTT.

The V gene is TRBV11-2, the J gene TRBJ1-3; the D gene is possibly TRBD1 (6 bases). The V end was cut by 4 bases, the J end by 5 bases, with 15 bases between. The CDR3 length is 15 residues. Germline CDR1 reads SGHAT; CDR2 reads FQNNGV. The CDR3 sequence: CASSSRQDWRNTIYF. The CDR3, as DNA: TGTGCCAGCAGCTCACGACAGGATTGGAGAAACACCATATATTTT.

The chain joins TRBV28 to TRBJ1-3; D is unresolved. Germline V gene lookup returns CDR1 MDHEN and CDR2 SYDVKM. The CDR3 is 15 amino acids. V was trimmed by 1 base and J by 3 bases, leaving 10 bases between them. Here the CDR3 DNA reads TGTGCCAGCAGTTTATCCGGAGGGAGTGGAAACACCATATATTTT. Translating it yields CASSLSGGSGNTIYF.

V gene TRBV2 combines with J gene TRBJ1-4, with D perhaps matching TRBD1 (5 bases). The germline V gene encodes CDR1 SNHLY and CDR2 FYNNEI. The CDR3 length is 15 residues. Trimming shortened V by 0 bases and J by 8 bases, and 13 bases separated the two germline ends. The CDR3 DNA is TGTGCCAGCAGTGAAGCGCAGGGTCGGGAGGAAAAACTGTTTTTT. Its translation is CASSEAQGREEKLFF.

DNA of the CDR3: TGTGCCAGTAGTAACAGGGGCGGCCCAGGGGAGACCCAGTACTTC. Its protein is CASSNRGGPGETQYF. The chain recombines TRBV2 with TRBJ2-5, with TRBD1 matching over 7 bases. This CDR3 contains 15 residues. Germline assignment: CDR1 SNHLY and CDR2 FYNNEI. Germline trimming cut 9 bases from V and 5 bases from J; bases unmatched to any gene: 15.

The chain uses TRBV5-1 and TRBJ2-5; no reliable D call. The germline V gene has CDR1 SGHRS and CDR2 YFSETQ. The CDR3 is 14 amino acids. V lost 4 bases and J 5 bases, leaving 15 bases between the germline ends. The CDR3: CASSVDTARETQYF. In DNA, the CDR3 is TGCGCCAGCAGCGTGGATACCGCCAGGGAGACCCAGTACTTC.

The chain is built from TRBV5-5 and TRBJ2-2; TRBD1 might be the D (5 bases). The CDR3 loop spans 16 amino acids. V lost 3 bases to trimming and J lost 4 bases, with 16 bases between them. CDR1 and CDR2 (germline): SGHKS, YYEKEE (reference sequence). This chain's CDR3 is CASSSVTPGFTGELFF. In nucleotides, the CDR3 is TGTGCCAGCAGCTCCGTTACCCCAGGGTTCACCGGGGAGCTGTTTTTT.

The V and J genes are TRBV19 and TRBJ2-2, with 16 bases that match TRBD2. Germline CDR1 is LNHDA and CDR2 is SQIVND (reference sequence). The length of the CDR3 is 18 residues. The ends lost 6 bases at V and 1 base at J; junction bases unmatched: 5. CDR3 bases: TGTGCCAGTAGAGAGGGACTAGCGGGGGGGCGGAACACCGGGGAGCTGTTTTTT. Translation: CASREGLAGGRNTGELFF.

The V call is TRBV11-3, the J call TRBJ2-2; TRBD1 matches 8 bases. Germline-derived CDR1 and CDR2 are SGHNT and YENEEA. This CDR3 comprises 14 residues. V shed 7 bases and J 0 bases; nucleotides not matched to a gene: 1. CDR3 coding DNA: TGTGCCAGCATGGACAGGGCGAACACCGGGGAGCTGTTTTTT. It yields the protein CASMDRANTGELFF.

This clone was picked up one time. CDR3 in DNA: TGCGCCAGCAGCTTGGAGGGCCAGGGCTTCTCTGGGGCCAACGTCCTGACTTTC. This codes for CASSLEGQGFSGANVLTF. This rearrangement joins TRBV5-1 to TRBJ2-6; D possibly corresponds to TRBD1 (5 bases). Trimming took off 0 bases at V and 0 bases at J, with 13 bases between the two ends. The CDR3 is made up of 18 amino acids. CDR1 is SGHRS, CDR2 YFSETQ, per germline. The variable domain in full, with the rest retrieved from reference TRBV5-1 and TRBJ2-6, is KAGVTQTPRYLIKTRGQQVTLSCSPISGHRSVSWYQQTPGQGLQFLFEYFSETQRNKGNFPGRFSGRQFSNSRSEMNVSTLELGDSALYLCASSLEGQGFSGANVLTFGAGSRLTVL.

Details on this clone: Other DNA variants within this sample encode the same CDR3. The chain employs TRBV4-2 and TRBJ2-3; TRBD2 agrees at 7 bases. Germline CDR1 is LGHNA and CDR2 is YNFKEQ. J was trimmed by 2 bases and V by 1 base; bases with no gene match: 3. The CDR3 length is 15 residues. The CDR3 nucleotides read TGTGCCAGCAGCCAAGGGAGCGGGGACACAGATACGCAGTATTTT. Its protein product is CASSQGSGDTDTQYF.

The chain has TRBV15 and TRBJ2-1, with TRBD2 matching over 8 bases. This CDR3 region has 15 residues. Germline loops: CDR1 LNHNV, CDR2 YYDKDF (reference sequence). Losses at the gene ends were 1 base for V and 9 bases for J; bases not matched to a gene: 8. CDR3 bases: TGTGCCACCAGCAGAGGGGGAACGGGAGGGACTGAGCAGTTCTTC. This gives the protein CATSRGGTGGTEQFF.

The chain joins TRBV4-2 to TRBJ2-6; 7 bases fit TRBD2. Germline CDR1 reads LGHNA; CDR2 reads YNFKEQ. Trimming at V came to 0 bases and at J to 0 bases, leaving 2 bases not matched to a gene. The CDR3 is 17 residues long. The CDR3 sequence is CASSQEGGSSGANVLTF. In DNA form, the CDR3 reads TGTGCCAGCAGCCAAGAAGGCGGGAGCTCTGGGGCCAACGTCCTGACTTTC.

The chain employs TRBV7-2 and TRBJ1-1; D is uncertain. V was cut by 5 bases and J by 1 base, with 8 bases left in between. CDR3 length: 13 amino acids. CDR1 SGHTA and CDR2 FQGNSA come from the germline V gene. The CDR3 DNA is TGTGCCAGCAGCAAACAGCCGAACACTGAAGCTTTCTTT. Its translation is CASSKQPNTEAFF. The variable domain in full, with the rest retrieved from reference TRBV7-2 and TRBJ1-1, is GAGVSQSPSNKVTEKGKDVELRCDPISGHTALYWYRQSLGQGLEFLIYFQGNSAPDKSGLPSDRFSAERTGGSVSTLTIQRTQQEDSAVYLCASSKQPNTEAFFGQGTRLTVV.

The chain joins TRBV12-3 or TRBV12-4 to TRBJ1-1; maybe TRBD1 (5 bases). CDR3 length: 13 residues. Between the trimmed V and J ends, which lost 1 base and 6 bases, there was a span of 9 bases. The chain's CDR3 is CASSLGGDAEAFF. Here the CDR3 DNA reads TGTGCCAGCAGTTTAGGGGGCGACGCTGAAGCTTTCTTT.